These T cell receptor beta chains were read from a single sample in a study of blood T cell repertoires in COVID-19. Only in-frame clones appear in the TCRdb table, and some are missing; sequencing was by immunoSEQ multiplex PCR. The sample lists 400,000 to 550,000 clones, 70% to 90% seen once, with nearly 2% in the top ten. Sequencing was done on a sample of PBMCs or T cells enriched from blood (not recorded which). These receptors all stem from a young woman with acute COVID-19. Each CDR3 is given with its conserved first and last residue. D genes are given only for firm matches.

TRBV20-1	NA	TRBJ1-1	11	TGCAGTGCACCTACAGGCATTGAAGCTTTCTTT	CSAPTGIEAFF
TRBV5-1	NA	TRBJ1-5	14	TGCGCCAGCAGCTTGGAGGGCTTTGCGGGGCCCCAGCATTTT	CASSLEGFAGPQHF
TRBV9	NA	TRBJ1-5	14	TGTGCCAGCAGCGCATCAGATAGCAATCAGCCCCAGCATTTT	CASSASDSNQPQHF
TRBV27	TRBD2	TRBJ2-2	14	TGTGCCAGCACAGGACTAGCGGGATCCGGGGAGCTGTTTTTT	CASTGLAGSGELFF
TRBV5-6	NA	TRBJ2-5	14	TGTGCCAGCAGCCGCGATCGGTTGAGGGAGACCCAGTACTTC	CASSRDRLRETQYF
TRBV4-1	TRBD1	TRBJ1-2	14	TGCGCCAGCAGCCGAGAAACAGGGGGCCGTGGCTACACCTTC	CASSRETGGRGYTF
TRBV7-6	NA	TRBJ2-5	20	TGTGCCAGCAGCTCCACCGCCCCTGGGGTGTACGGGAGCCGCGAAGAGACCCAGTACTTC	CASSSTAPGVYGSREETQYF
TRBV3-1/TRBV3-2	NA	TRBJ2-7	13	TGTGCCAGCAGCCAACAGGGTTCCTACGAGCAGTACTTC	CASSQQGSYEQYF
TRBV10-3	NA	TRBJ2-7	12	TGTGCCATCAGGGGGGACAACTACGAGCAGTACTTC	CAIRGDNYEQYF
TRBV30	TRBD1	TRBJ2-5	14	TGTGCCTGGGCCAAGGGACAGGGAACAGAGACCCAGTACTTC	CAWAKGQGTETQYF
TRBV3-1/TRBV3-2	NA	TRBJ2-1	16	TGTGCCAGCAGCCAGGACGCAGGACACATCGGGCCTGAGCAGTTCTTC	CASSQDAGHIGPEQFF